These 30 T cell receptor beta chains came from one sample sequenced in a study of PD-L1 blockade in urothelial cancer. Time point: pretreatment peripheral blood. Generated by immunoSEQ multiplex PCR, the TCRdb table keeps only in-frame clones and is missing some. The table records 60,000 to 70,000 clones, 81% of them present only once. This material consisted of PBMCs, taken around atezolizumab (anti-PD-L1) treatment. The receptors were gathered from a man between 65 and 80 years old with urothelial cancer.

The chain uses TRBV11-2 and TRBJ2-1, with TRBD2 identical over 7 bases. The germline V gene has CDR1 SGHAT and CDR2 FQNNGV. With 6 bases clipped from V and 4 bases from J, the junction kept 6 bases outside the gene matches. There are 14 residues in the CDR3. The CDR3 reads CASRTAGLYNEQFF. The CDR3 region has the DNA TGTGCCAGCAGAACAGCGGGACTATACAATGAGCAGTTCTTC. The whole variable domain, filled in from reference TRBV11-2 and TRBJ2-1, reads EAGVAQSPRYKIIEKRQSVAFWCNPISGHATLYWYQQILGQGPKLLIQFQNNGVVDDSQLPKDRFSAERLKGVDSTLKIQPAKLEDSAVYLCASRTAGLYNEQFFGPGTRLTVL.

The V gene is TRBV30, the J gene TRBJ2-2, with TRBD1 matching 7 bases. CDR3 length: 13 amino acids. Germline CDR1 is GTSNPN and CDR2 is SVGIG (reference sequence). Trimming removed 7 bases from V and 4 bases from J; junction bases left unmatched: 6. The CDR3 here is CAFTGTATGELFF. CDR3 bases: TGTGCCTTCACCGGGACAGCCACCGGGGAGCTGTTTTTT.

A remark on this clone: Other DNA sequences in this sample translate to the same CDR3. The rearrangement links TRBV29-1 to TRBJ2-7, with a weak D call TRBD1 (5 bases). Germline V gives CDR1 SQVTM, CDR2 ANQGSEA. V was pared by 4 bases and J by 4 bases, with 14 bases between. The CDR3 extends over 13 amino acids. CDR3 protein: CSVARTSTYEQYF. The CDR3 DNA follows: TGCAGCGTTGCTAGGACATCTACTTACGAGCAGTACTTC.

In this sample, this clone turned up once. In DNA, the CDR3 is TGTGCCAGCAGCCGGGGACAGGGGCGCAATCAGCCCCAGCATTTT. The encoded protein is CASSRGQGRNQPQHF. The V and J genes are TRBV7-2 and TRBJ1-5, with 10 positions matching TRBD1. After removal of 5 bases from V and 2 bases from J, the junction contained 3 bases not matched to a gene. The germline gives CDR1 SGHTA, CDR2 FQGNSA. The CDR3 length is 15 residues.

The genes are TRBV2 and TRBJ2-5, with D possibly matching TRBD2 (5 bases). The CDR3 has 14 amino acids. Germline V gene lookup returns CDR1 SNHLY and CDR2 FYNNEI. Trimming shortened V by 3 bases and J by 5 bases, and 13 bases separated the two germline ends. The CDR3 reads CASSEVRTGETQYF. CDR3 nucleotide sequence: TGTGCCAGCAGTGAGGTTCGGACGGGGGAGACCCAGTACTTC.

This chain links TRBV4-2 with TRBJ2-3, with TRBD2 matching 8 bases. V lost 1 base, J lost 6 bases, and 12 bases stayed unmatched. The CDR3 length is 17 residues. Germline CDR1 LGHNA, CDR2 YNFKEQ. The CDR3 sequence: CASSQGRRAGVPDTQYF. CDR3 nucleotides: TGTGCCAGCAGCCAAGGACGGCGAGCGGGAGTCCCCGATACGCAGTATTTT.

V usage is TRBV28 and J usage is TRBJ2-7; 9 bases are a match to TRBD1. Losses at the gene ends were 4 bases for V and 0 bases for J; bases not matched to a gene: 4. Per the germline V gene, CDR1 is MDHEN and CDR2 is SYDVKM. This CDR3 is 15 amino acids long. The CDR3 spells CASSSRTGASYEQYF. The CDR3 coding sequence is TGTGCCAGCAGTTCTAGGACAGGGGCCTCCTACGAGCAGTACTTC.

The rearrangement joins TRBV5-6 to TRBJ2-5, with 14 bases matching TRBD2. The germline V gene encodes CDR1 SGHDT and CDR2 YYEEEE. This CDR3 comprises 15 residues. With 4 bases clipped from V and 4 bases from J, the junction kept 3 bases outside the gene matches. In nucleotides, the CDR3 is TGTGCCAGCAGCGGACTAGCGGGAGGTTCAGAGACCCAGTACTTC. This gives the protein CASSGLAGGSETQYF.

The chain is built from TRBV29-1 and TRBJ1-1, with unresolved D. With 3 bases removed from V and 6 bases from J, the gap between germline ends came to 14 bases. The germline V gene has CDR1 SQVTM and CDR2 ANQGSEA. The CDR3 is 13 amino acids. DNA for the CDR3: TGCAGCGTTGACGCCGGGATTGGTGCTGAAGCTTTCTTT. Protein: CSVDAGIGAEAFF.

The chain carries TRBV5-1 and TRBJ2-7, with 8 positions matching TRBD2. J gave up 5 bases and V 3 bases, and 4 bases lay outside the gene matches. This CDR3 has 13 amino acids. CDR1 is SGHRS, CDR2 YFSETQ, per germline. CDR3 amino acids: CASSSTSVNEQYF. The DNA for the CDR3 is TGCGCCAGCAGCTCGACTAGCGTCAACGAGCAGTACTTC.

This chain links TRBV10-3 with TRBJ2-7; tentative D call: TRBD1 (6 bases). Germline V CDR1 and CDR2: ENHRY, SYGVKD. Between the trimmed V and J ends, which lost 6 bases and 1 base, there was a span of 10 bases. The CDR3 spans 13 residues. CDR3 DNA sequence: TGTGCCATCAGCACTGGACAGTCCTACGAGCAGTACTTC. Residues: CAISTGQSYEQYF.

In its sample, this clone was seen a few times. At one end the junction does not follow the germline gene, possibly because of a read error. V gene TRBV7-7 combines with J gene TRBJ2-5, with TRBD2 matching over 9 bases. The germline V gene has CDR1 SSHAT and CDR2 FNYEAQ (reference sequence). The CDR3 has 15 residues. The CDR3 here is CASSLDSGSGETQYF. The CDR3, as DNA: TGTGCTAGCAGCTTAGATAGCGGGAGTGGAGAGACCCAGTACTTC.

The chain joins TRBV23-1 to TRBJ2-1, with 8 bases identical to TRBD1. Being an ORF, TRBV23-1 has a function that is uncertain. With V trimmed by 3 bases and J by 4 bases, 8 bases remained unmatched. The CDR3 is 16 amino acids. The CDR3 spells CASSHHGTGFYNEQFF. The CDR3 DNA reads TGCGCCAGCAGTCACCATGGGACAGGTTTTTACAATGAGCAGTTCTTC.

CDR3 DNA sequence: TGTGCCAGCAGTGAAGAGAGAGATACGCAGTATTTT. It specifies CASSEERDTQYF. The chain has TRBV2 and TRBJ2-3; D not certain. V was clipped by 1 base and J by 5 bases, with 4 bases between them. Germline V gene sequence: CDR1 SNHLY, CDR2 FYNNEI. The CDR3 covers 12 residues.

This chain links TRBV6-1 with TRBJ1-1; D is uncertain. The CDR3 has 15 amino acids. CDR1 is MNHNS, CDR2 SASEGT, per germline. The ends were cut back, 6 bases at V and 0 bases at J, with 14 bases in the middle. The CDR3 bases are TGTGCCAGCAGGCCCTTCGCGGTGATGAACACTGAAGCTTTCTTT. Translation gives CASRPFAVMNTEAFF.

This clone was recorded only once. CDR3 coding DNA: TGTGCCAGCAGTTCCCTAGCAGAGGTCTCCTACGAGCAGTACTTC. Its translation is CASSSLAEVSYEQYF. The J gene is TRBJ2-7, the V gene TRBV28; D perhaps matches TRBD2 (5 bases). This CDR3 contains 15 residues. The V end was cut by 4 bases, the J end by 0 bases, with 13 bases between. The germline CDR1 and CDR2 sequences are MDHEN and SYDVKM.

The chain combines TRBV18 with TRBJ1-2; 11 bases line up with TRBD1. Trimming removed 2 bases from V and 6 bases from J; junction bases left unmatched: 2. The CDR3 is 14 residues long. Germline CDR1 and CDR2: KGHSH and LQKENI. The CDR3 reads CASSPRDRGDGYTF. The CDR3 DNA reads TGTGCCAGCTCACCAAGGGACAGGGGGGATGGCTACACCTTC.

The chain couples TRBV5-5 to TRBJ2-3, with 16 bases aligning to TRBD2. This CDR3 is built from 17 residues. V dropped 4 bases and J dropped 3; count of bases not matched to a gene: 5. The germline V gene encodes CDR1 SGHKS and CDR2 YYEKEE (reference sequence). The CDR3 sequence is CASSRGLAGGNTDTQYF. In DNA, the CDR3 is TGTGCCAGCAGCCGGGGACTAGCGGGAGGGAATACAGATACGCAGTATTTT.

The chain couples TRBV5-1 to TRBJ2-1; weak D call: TRBD2 (6 bases). V shed 0 bases and J shed 10 bases, with 11 bases lying between them. The CDR3 length is 13 residues. Germline lookup yields CDR1 SGHRS and CDR2 YFSETQ. DNA of the CDR3: TGCGCCAGCAGCTTGGGACTAGATCGGGAGCAGTTCTTC. It yields the protein CASSLGLDREQFF. Supplemented by reference TRBV5-1 and TRBJ2-1, the full variable domain reads KAGVTQTPRYLIKTRGQQVTLSCSPISGHRSVSWYQQTPGQGLQFLFEYFSETQRNKGNFPGRFSGRQFSNSRSEMNVSTLELGDSALYLCASSLGLDREQFFGPGTRLTVL.

This clone appeared a few times. The chain has TRBV5-1 and TRBJ2-1; 8 bases are shared with TRBD2. V gave up 1 base and J gave up 8 bases; unmatched junction bases: 11. Germline V lookup: CDR1 SGHRS, CDR2 YFSETQ. The CDR3 contains 16 residues. The CDR3 spells CASSLSRSGRFHEQFF. CDR3 sequence (DNA): TGCGCCAGCAGCTTGTCTCGGAGCGGGAGATTCCATGAGCAGTTCTTC.

J is TRBJ2-7 and V is TRBV2, with D perhaps matching TRBD1 (7 bases). Trimming pared 3 bases from V and 6 bases from J, leaving 21 bases between. The germline V gene has CDR1 SNHLY and CDR2 FYNNEI. The CDR3 contains 16 residues. The CDR3 sequence: CASSDPTQGRFSEQYF. Written as DNA, the CDR3 is TGTGCCAGCAGTGACCCCACACAGGGGAGGTTCTCCGAGCAGTACTTC.

V usage is TRBV19 and J usage is TRBJ1-5, with D possibly matching TRBD1 (5 bases). V lost 4 bases, J lost 4 bases, and 14 bases lay in between. The CDR3 is made up of 15 amino acids. Germline lookup yields CDR1 LNHDA and CDR2 SQIVND (reference sequence). The CDR3 DNA reads as TGTGCCAGTAGTACTGGGGGTGGGGGGAATCAGCCCCAGCATTTT. This sequence encodes CASSTGGGGNQPQHF.

The gene calls are TRBV5-4 and TRBJ2-5; 9 positions match TRBD1. The V gene end was trimmed by 4 bases and the J gene end by 4 bases; junction bases not matched to a gene: 2. Looked up from germline, CDR1 is SGHNT and CDR2 is YYREEE (reference sequence). The CDR3 contains 13 residues. The DNA of the CDR3 is TGTGCCAGCAGCGTGGGACAGGGAGAGACCCAGTACTTC. Amino acid sequence: CASSVGQGETQYF.

The chain carries TRBV18 and TRBJ1-1; no clear D. CDR1 is KGHSH and CDR2 is LQKENI in the germline V gene. Trimming removed 6 bases at V and 1 base at J, with 12 bases between. The CDR3 has 14 residues. CDR3 DNA sequence: TGTGCCAGCTCTTTGGTGGGAGGGAACACTGAAGCTTTCTTT. As protein: CASSLVGGNTEAFF.

This rearrangement joins TRBV6-6 to TRBJ2-7; 9 bases map to TRBD1. This CDR3 is built from 16 residues. The germline V gene has CDR1 MNHNY and CDR2 SVGAGI (reference sequence). Trimming at V came to 7 bases and at J to 5 bases, leaving 15 bases not matched to a gene. The CDR3 region is CASTLSRDRVLHEQYF. DNA of the CDR3: TGTGCCAGCACCCTTTCTCGGGACAGGGTTTTGCACGAGCAGTACTTC.

This rearrangement joins TRBV5-5 to TRBJ1-2; 11 bases are shared with TRBD1. Losses at the gene ends were 1 base for V and 8 bases for J; bases not matched to a gene: 4. Germline CDR1 is SGHKS and CDR2 is YYEKEE (reference sequence). The CDR3 sequence is 14 residues long. CDR3 amino acids: CASSLRDRGNGYTF. CDR3 DNA sequence: TGTGCCAGCAGCTTGAGGGACAGGGGGAACGGCTACACCTTC.

This clone has a handful of counts. The chain recombines TRBV11-2 with TRBJ1-1; possibly TRBD1 for D (5 bases). This CDR3 comprises 13 residues. Germline V lookup: CDR1 SGHAT, CDR2 FQNNGV. The V and J ends lost 1 base and 4 bases respectively, with 7 bases between them. The CDR3 here is CASSLGRVTEAFF. CDR3 in DNA: TGTGCCAGCAGCTTAGGCAGGGTCACTGAAGCTTTCTTT. The whole variable domain, remainder taken from reference TRBV11-2 and TRBJ1-1, is EAGVAQSPRYKIIEKRQSVAFWCNPISGHATLYWYQQILGQGPKLLIQFQNNGVVDDSQLPKDRFSAERLKGVDSTLKIQPAKLEDSAVYLCASSLGRVTEAFFGQGTRLTVV.

In its sample, this clone was seen once. As DNA, the CDR3 is TGTGCCAGCACCCCCAGGGCCCCACTCTATGGCTACACCTTC. Its translation is CASTPRAPLYGYTF. The chain employs TRBV6-1 and TRBJ1-2; maybe TRBD1 (5 bases). V was pared by 7 bases and J by 4 bases, with 16 bases between. The germline gives CDR1 MNHNS, CDR2 SASEGT. CDR3 length equals 14 residues.

This chain links TRBV27 with TRBJ2-3; 9 nucleotides line up with TRBD2. The ends lost 3 bases at V and 4 bases at J; junction bases unmatched: 20. The germline V gene encodes CDR1 MNHEY and CDR2 SMNVEV (reference sequence). The CDR3 covers 20 residues. The CDR3 coding sequence is TGTGCCAGCAGTTTGGGGTTCGGGAGCGGGAGGCCGCCCGGGGCAGATACGCAGTATTTT. As protein: CASSLGFGSGRPPGADTQYF.

V gene TRBV4-2 combines with J gene TRBJ2-2, with D maybe TRBD2 (6 bases). Germline V CDR1 and CDR2: LGHNA, YNFKEQ. The CDR3 loop spans 16 amino acids. Trimming pared 0 bases from V and 5 bases from J, leaving 13 bases between. CDR3 coding DNA: TGTGCCAGCAGCCAAGATCGGGGCGGGGATACCGGGGAGCTGTTTTTT. Translated, it gives CASSQDRGGDTGELFF.